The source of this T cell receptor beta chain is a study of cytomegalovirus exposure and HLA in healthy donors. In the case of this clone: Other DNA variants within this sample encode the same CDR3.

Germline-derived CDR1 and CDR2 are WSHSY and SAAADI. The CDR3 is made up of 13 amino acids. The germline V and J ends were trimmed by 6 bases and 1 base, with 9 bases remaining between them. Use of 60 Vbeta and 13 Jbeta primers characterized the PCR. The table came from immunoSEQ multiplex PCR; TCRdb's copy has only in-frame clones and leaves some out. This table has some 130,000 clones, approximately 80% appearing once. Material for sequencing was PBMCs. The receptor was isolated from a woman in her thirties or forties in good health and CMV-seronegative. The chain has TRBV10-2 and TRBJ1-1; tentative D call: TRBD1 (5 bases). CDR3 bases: TGCGCCAGCAGCGGAAGGGGGAACACTGAAGCTTTCTTT. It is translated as CASSGRGNTEAFF.